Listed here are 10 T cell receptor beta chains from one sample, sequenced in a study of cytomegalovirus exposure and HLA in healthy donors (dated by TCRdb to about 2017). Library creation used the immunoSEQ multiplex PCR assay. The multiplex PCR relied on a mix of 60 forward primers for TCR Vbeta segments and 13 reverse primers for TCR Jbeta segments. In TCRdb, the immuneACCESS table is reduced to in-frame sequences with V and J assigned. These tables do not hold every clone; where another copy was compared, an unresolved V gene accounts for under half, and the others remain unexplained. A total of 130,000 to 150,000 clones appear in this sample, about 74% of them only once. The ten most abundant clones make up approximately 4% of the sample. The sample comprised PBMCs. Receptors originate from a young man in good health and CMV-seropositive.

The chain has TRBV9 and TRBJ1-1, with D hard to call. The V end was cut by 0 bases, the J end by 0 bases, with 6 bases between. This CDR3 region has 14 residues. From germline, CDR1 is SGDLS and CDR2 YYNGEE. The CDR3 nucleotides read TGTGCCAGCAGCGTAGGGCACCTGAACACTGAAGCTTTCTTT. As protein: CASSVGHLNTEAFF.

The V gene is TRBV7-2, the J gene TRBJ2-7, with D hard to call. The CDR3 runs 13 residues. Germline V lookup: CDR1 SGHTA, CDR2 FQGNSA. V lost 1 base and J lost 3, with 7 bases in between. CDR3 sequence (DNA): TGTGCCAGCAGCTTAGTGGCCCTCTACGAGCAGTACTTC. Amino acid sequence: CASSLVALYEQYF.

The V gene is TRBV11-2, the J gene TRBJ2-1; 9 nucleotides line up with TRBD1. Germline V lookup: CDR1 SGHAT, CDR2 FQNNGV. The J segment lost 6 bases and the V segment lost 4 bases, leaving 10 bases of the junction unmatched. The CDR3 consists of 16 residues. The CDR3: CASSSPHWDRVNEQFF. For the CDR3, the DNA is TGTGCCAGCAGCTCCCCACATTGGGACAGGGTCAATGAGCAGTTCTTC.

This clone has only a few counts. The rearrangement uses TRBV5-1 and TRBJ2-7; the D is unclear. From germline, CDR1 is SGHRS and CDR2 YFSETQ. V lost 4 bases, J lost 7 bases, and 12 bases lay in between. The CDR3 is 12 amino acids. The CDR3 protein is CASSLTVEEQYF. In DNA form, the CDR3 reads TGCGCCAGCAGCCTTACAGTCGAGGAGCAGTACTTC.

The CDR3 sequence is CASSSWTGQFF. Written as DNA, the CDR3 is TGTGCCAGCAGTTCATGGACAGGACAGTTCTTC. V and J are TRBV28 and TRBJ2-1, with TRBD1 matching over 7 bases. The CDR3 consists of 11 residues. Germline trimming cut 4 bases from V and 13 bases from J; bases unmatched to any gene: 4. In germline, CDR1 is MDHEN, CDR2 SYDVKM.

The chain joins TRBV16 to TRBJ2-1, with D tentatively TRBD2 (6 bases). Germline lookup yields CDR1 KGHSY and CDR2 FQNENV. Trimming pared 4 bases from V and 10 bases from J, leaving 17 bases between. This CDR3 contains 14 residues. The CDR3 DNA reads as TGTGCCAGCAGCCGGACGGCTAGCGCTGGGGAGCAGTTCTTC. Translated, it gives CASSRTASAGEQFF.

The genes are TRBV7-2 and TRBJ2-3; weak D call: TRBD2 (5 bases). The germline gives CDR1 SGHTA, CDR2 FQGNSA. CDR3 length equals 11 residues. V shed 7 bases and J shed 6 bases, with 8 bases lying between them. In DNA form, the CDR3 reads TGTGCCAGCACCCAGCGGGATACGCAGTATTTT. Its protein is CASTQRDTQYF.

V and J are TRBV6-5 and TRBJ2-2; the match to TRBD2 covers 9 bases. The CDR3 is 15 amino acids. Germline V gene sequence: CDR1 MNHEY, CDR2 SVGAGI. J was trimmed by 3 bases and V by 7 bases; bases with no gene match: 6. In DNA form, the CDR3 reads TGTGCCAGCACCACAGGACTAGCGTACACCGGGGAGCTGTTTTTT. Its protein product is CASTTGLAYTGELFF.

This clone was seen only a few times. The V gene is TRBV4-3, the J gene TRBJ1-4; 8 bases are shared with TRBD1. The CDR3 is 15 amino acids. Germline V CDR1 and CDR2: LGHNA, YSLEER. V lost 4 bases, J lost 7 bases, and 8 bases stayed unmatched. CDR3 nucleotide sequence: TGCGCCAGCAGCCCGTCCAGGGGGCTGGGTGAAAAACTGTTTTTT. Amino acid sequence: CASSPSRGLGEKLFF.

CDR3 DNA: TGTGCCAGCAGCTCACATCAAGTTGGGGAGCTGTTTTTT. It encodes CASSSHQVGELFF. V gene TRBV6-6 combines with J gene TRBJ2-2, with D hard to call. This CDR3 contains 13 residues. Germline V lookup: CDR1 MNHNY, CDR2 SVGAGI (reference sequence). V lost 6 bases and J lost 8, with 13 bases in between.